A single sample gave rise to the 10 T cell receptor beta chains below, sequenced in a study of shared clonotypes between healthy human individuals. The repertoire was sequenced with immunoSEQ multiplex PCR; TCRdb's copy has only in-frame clones and lacks some. The sample contains nearly 1 million clones, 76% of which appear only once. The sequencing sample was made of memory CD4+ T cells sorted from blood. Subset given: CD45RA-negative fraction. The source is a man younger than 30 in good health.

The CDR3 region has the DNA TGTGCCATCAGTGGGGCCATCCAAGAGACCCAGTACTTC. This encodes CAISGAIQETQYF. The rearrangement uses TRBV10-3 and TRBJ2-5; D gene uncertain. This CDR3 has 13 residues. V was cut by 4 bases and J by 1 base, with 7 bases left in between. Looked up from germline, CDR1 is ENHRY and CDR2 is SYGVKD.

This clone is a singleton in its sample. The genes are TRBV6-6 and TRBJ1-2; the D is unclear. V lost 6 bases and J 8 bases, leaving 22 bases between the germline ends. Germline CDR1 MNHNY, CDR2 SVGAGI (reference sequence). The CDR3 runs to 15 residues. CDR3 sequence: CASRLNQEGAGGYTF. In DNA, the CDR3 is TGTGCCAGCAGGCTCAACCAGGAGGGCGCGGGGGGCTACACCTTC.

The rearrangement links TRBV5-1 to TRBJ2-3; no reliable D call. The CDR3 has 14 amino acids. Germline V gene lookup returns CDR1 SGHRS and CDR2 YFSETQ. V shed 0 bases and J shed 4 bases, with 9 bases lying between them. The CDR3 loop is CASSLGGASDTQYF. The CDR3 bases are TGCGCCAGCAGCTTGGGCGGAGCCTCAGATACGCAGTATTTT. Combining the CDR3 with reference TRBV5-1 and TRBJ2-3 gives the whole variable domain KAGVTQTPRYLIKTRGQQVTLSCSPISGHRSVSWYQQTPGQGLQFLFEYFSETQRNKGNFPGRFSGRQFSNSRSEMNVSTLELGDSALYLCASSLGGASDTQYFGPGTRLTVL.

The chain is built from TRBV5-5 and TRBJ1-4, with 7 bases aligning to TRBD1. The J segment lost 0 bases and the V segment lost 4 bases, leaving 3 bases of the junction unmatched. This CDR3 has 15 amino acids. Germline CDR1 reads SGHKS; CDR2 reads YYEKEE (reference sequence). The CDR3 here is CASSTTGATNEKLFF. The CDR3 DNA reads as TGTGCCAGCAGCACTACAGGGGCAACTAATGAAAAACTGTTTTTT.

This chain uses TRBV28 with TRBJ1-2; D remains unclear. Trimming cost V 7 bases and J 4 bases, with 16 bases left between them. CDR3 length: 14 residues. Germline assignment: CDR1 MDHEN and CDR2 SYDVKM. CDR3 sequence reads: CASNSPSTTYGYTF. The DNA of the CDR3 is TGTGCCAGCAATTCTCCCAGTACAACCTATGGCTACACCTTC.

This clone was observed a few times. The chain carries TRBV7-6 and TRBJ2-5; D is unclear. Germline V lookup: CDR1 SGHVS, CDR2 FNYEAQ. V was pared by 1 base and J by 5 bases, with 14 bases between. The CDR3 contains 15 residues. CDR3 loop: CASSLGEQQGETQYF. The CDR3 DNA follows: TGTGCCAGCAGCTTAGGAGAACAACAAGGGGAGACCCAGTACTTC.

A remark on this clone: Other DNA sequences within the sample encode an identical CDR3. The V and J genes are TRBV29-1 and TRBJ1-1; a weak D match, TRBD1 (5 bases). This CDR3 region has 11 residues. Trimming shortened V by 7 bases and J by 2 bases, and 8 bases separated the two germline ends. Germline V gives CDR1 SQVTM, CDR2 ANQGSEA. The DNA for the CDR3 is TGCAGCGCTACAGGAAACACTGAAGCTTTCTTT. This gives the protein CSATGNTEAFF.

The rearrangement uses TRBV9 and TRBJ1-2, with 8 bases lining up with TRBD1. This CDR3 contains 14 residues. The V and J ends lost 2 bases and 4 bases, in that order; junction bases with no gene match: 4. Germline lookup yields CDR1 SGDLS and CDR2 YYNGEE. The CDR3 reads CASSVGQDGYGYTF. In DNA form, the CDR3 reads TGTGCCAGCAGCGTGGGACAGGATGGCTATGGCTACACCTTC. The whole variable domain, remainder taken from reference TRBV9 and TRBJ1-2, is DSGVTQTPKHLITATGQRVTLRCSPRSGDLSVYWYQQSLDQGLQFLIQYYNGEERAKGNILERFSAQQFPDLHSELNLSSLELGDSALYFCASSVGQDGYGYTFGSGTRLTVV.

The chain joins TRBV5-1 to TRBJ1-3; D uncertain. Trimming cost V 0 bases and J 2 bases, with 6 bases left between them. The CDR3 is 14 amino acids. Germline CDR1 reads SGHRS; CDR2 reads YFSETQ. CDR3: CASSLDIPGNTIYF. The CDR3 DNA reads TGCGCCAGCAGCTTGGATATACCTGGAAACACCATATATTTT.

This clone was counted between two and nine times. The V and J genes are TRBV19 and TRBJ1-1; 8 nucleotides align to TRBD1. The CDR3 is made up of 16 amino acids. Germline CDR1 and CDR2: LNHDA and SQIVND (reference sequence). J was trimmed by 4 bases and V by 4 bases; bases with no gene match: 11. Written as DNA, the CDR3 is TGTGCCAGTAGTACGGACCACAGGGGGGTGTTCACTGAAGCTTTCTTT. Translated: CASSTDHRGVFTEAFF.